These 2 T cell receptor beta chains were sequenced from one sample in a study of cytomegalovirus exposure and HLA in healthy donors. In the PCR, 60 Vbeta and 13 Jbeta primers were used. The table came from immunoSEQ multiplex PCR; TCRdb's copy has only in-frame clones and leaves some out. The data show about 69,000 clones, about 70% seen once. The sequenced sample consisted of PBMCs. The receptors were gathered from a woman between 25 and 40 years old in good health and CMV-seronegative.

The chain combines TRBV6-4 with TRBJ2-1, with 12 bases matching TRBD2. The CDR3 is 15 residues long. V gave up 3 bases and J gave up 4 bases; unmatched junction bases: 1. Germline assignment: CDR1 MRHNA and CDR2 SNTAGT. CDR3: CASSEGLAGYNEQFF. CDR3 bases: TGTGCCAGCAGTGAAGGACTAGCGGGGTACAATGAGCAGTTCTTC.

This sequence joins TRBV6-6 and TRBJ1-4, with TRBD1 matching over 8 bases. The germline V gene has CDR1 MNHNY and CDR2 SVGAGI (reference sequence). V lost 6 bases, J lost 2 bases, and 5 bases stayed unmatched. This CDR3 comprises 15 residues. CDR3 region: CASRYQGATNEKLFF. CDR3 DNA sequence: TGTGCCAGCAGGTATCAGGGGGCTACTAATGAAAAACTGTTTTTT.